Below are 24 T cell receptor beta chains sequenced from a single sample in a study of cytomegalovirus exposure and HLA in healthy donors. Amplification used 60 Vbeta primers and 13 Jbeta primers. The table came from immunoSEQ multiplex PCR; TCRdb's copy has only in-frame clones and leaves some out. Among fewer than 200,000 clones listed, around 68% were seen once. The sequencing sample was made of PBMCs. These TCRs come from a woman between 35 and 50 years old in good health and CMV-seropositive.

About this clone: One junction end does not reproduce the germline sequence, and a read error may be involved. The gene calls are TRBV28 and TRBJ2-7; 9 bases align to TRBD1. The germline V gene encodes CDR1 MDHEN and CDR2 SYDVKM. This CDR3 is 14 amino acids long. Here the CDR3 reads CASSRDRVIDEHYF. The CDR3 region has the DNA TGTGCCAGCAGTCGGGACAGGGTTATTGACGAGCATTACTTC.

V usage is TRBV10-3 and J usage is TRBJ2-5; TRBD2 matches at 7 bases. The better agreement between TRBJ2-7 and the DNA end casts doubt on the J call. CDR1 ENHRY and CDR2 SYGVKD come from the germline V gene. The CDR3 contains 13 residues. CDR3 residues: CAISGGAGDEQYF. CDR3 nucleotide sequence: TGTGCCATCAGTGGTGGGGCGGGGGACGAGCAGTACTTC.

The table lists this clone with a few counts. The genes are TRBV6-5 and TRBJ2-7; no reliable D call. CDR1 is MNHEY, CDR2 SVGAGI, per germline. Trimming took off 4 bases at V and 6 bases at J, with 10 bases between the two ends. The CDR3 runs to 12 residues. The CDR3 reads CASSFTTGEQYF. CDR3 DNA: TGTGCCAGCAGTTTTACAACGGGCGAGCAGTACTTC.

V is TRBV18 and J is TRBJ2-2, with D perhaps TRBD1 (7 bases). Trimming stripped 6 bases from V and 1 base from J, with 15 bases between. Germline values: CDR1 KGHSH, CDR2 LQKENI. The CDR3 totals 16 residues. CDR3 DNA: TGTGCCAGCTCGGTCCAGGGGGGCCGGAACACCGGGGAGCTGTTTTTT. Translation gives CASSVQGGRNTGELFF.

The rearrangement links TRBV7-8 to TRBJ2-5; possible D gene TRBD2, 5 bases. Trimming cost V 5 bases and J 1 base, with 17 bases left between them. Germline CDR1 SGHVS, CDR2 FQNEAQ. This CDR3 has 16 residues. CDR3 residues: CASSPPLLASQETQYF. The CDR3 DNA reads as TGTGCCAGCAGCCCCCCTCTTCTAGCATCCCAAGAGACCCAGTACTTC.

This clone showed up just once. The junction shows a germline mismatch at one end, possibly a read error. The J gene is TRBJ1-5, the V gene TRBV7-9, with 7 bases matching TRBD1. CDR3 length equals 14 residues. Germline V lookup: CDR1 SEHNR, CDR2 FQNEAQ (reference sequence). Written as DNA, the CDR3 is TGTTCCAGCAGCTCCCAGGGGGGCAATCAGCCCCAGCATTTT. Translation: CSSSSQGGNQPQHF. Full variable domain (remainder filled in from reference TRBV7-9 and TRBJ1-5): DTGVSQNPRHKITKRGQNVTFRCDPISEHNRLYWYRQTLGQGPEFLTYFQNEAQLEKSRLLSDRFSAERPKGSFSTLEIQRTEQGDSAMYLCSSSSQGGNQPQHFGDGTRLSIL.

V is TRBV10-3 and J is TRBJ2-5, with 8 bases aligning to TRBD2. Trimming took 4 bases from V and 4 from J; bases not matched to a gene: 14. Germline CDR1 reads ENHRY; CDR2 reads SYGVKD. This CDR3 spans 17 amino acids. The DNA of the CDR3 is TGTGCCATCAGTGGGAGGTCCCGGCGGGGGGATGGAGAGACCCAGTACTTC. Translating it yields CAISGRSRRGDGETQYF.

Comments on this clone: Other nucleotide sequences in the sample specify the same CDR3. This chain links TRBV5-1 with TRBJ2-3; 12 bases map to TRBD2. The CDR3 extends over 14 amino acids. The germline V gene has CDR1 SGHRS and CDR2 YFSETQ. Germline trimming cut 4 bases from V and 5 bases from J; bases unmatched to any gene: 2. The CDR3 DNA sequence: TGCGCCAGCAGCGGGGGACTAGCGGGAGATACGCAGTATTTT. It translates to CASSGGLAGDTQYF.

The V gene is TRBV6-6, the J gene TRBJ2-3; 7 bases align to TRBD2. The germline V gene encodes CDR1 MNHNY and CDR2 SVGAGI (reference sequence). The ends lost 2 bases at V and 1 base at J; junction bases unmatched: 6. The length of the CDR3 is 16 residues. CDR3 bases: TGTGCCAGCAGTTACGGCGGGGGAGTCGGCACAGATACGCAGTATTTT. Its protein product is CASSYGGGVGTDTQYF.

The sample holds many counts of this clone. V and J are TRBV7-9 and TRBJ2-7, with TRBD1 matching over 10 bases. The CDR3 totals 15 residues. V was pared by 1 base and J by 6 bases, with 6 bases of the junction left unmatched. CDR1 is SEHNR, CDR2 FQNEAQ, per germline (reference sequence). CDR3 in amino acids: CASSLGMGQGIEQYF. The CDR3 nucleotides read TGTGCCAGCAGCTTAGGAATGGGACAGGGGATCGAGCAGTACTTC.

The J gene is TRBJ2-3, the V gene TRBV5-6; D might be TRBD1 (5 bases). The ends were cut back, 5 bases at V and 2 bases at J, with 15 bases in the middle. CDR1 and CDR2 from the germline V gene are SGHDT and YYEEEE. This CDR3 has 15 residues. As DNA, the CDR3 is TGTGCCAGCAGAGATTTGACAGCCAACACAGATACGCAGTATTTT. Translating it yields CASRDLTANTDTQYF. Supplemented by reference TRBV5-6 and TRBJ2-3, the full variable domain reads DAGVTQSPTHLIKTRGQQVTLRCSPKSGHDTVSWYQQALGQGPQFIFQYYEEEERQRGNFPDRFSGHQFPNYSSELNVNALLLGDSALYLCASRDLTANTDTQYFGPGTRLTVL.

The chain employs TRBV9 and TRBJ1-2, with TRBD1 matching 11 bases. The trim removed 4 bases at V and 6 bases at J, leaving 8 bases unmatched. This CDR3 has 15 residues. Germline lookup yields CDR1 SGDLS and CDR2 YYNGEE. CDR3 amino acids: CASSSRTGGSDGYTF. CDR3 sequence (DNA): TGTGCCAGCAGCTCCCGGACAGGGGGCTCGGATGGCTACACCTTC.

V gene TRBV6-5 combines with J gene TRBJ1-5; tentative D call: TRBD1 (5 bases). CDR3 length: 13 residues. The germline V gene has CDR1 MNHEY and CDR2 SVGAGI. Trimming took 5 bases from V and 4 from J, leaving 9 bases between them. The CDR3 nucleotides read TGTGCCAGCAGTCCACAGGAAAATCAGCCCCAGCATTTT. Translation: CASSPQENQPQHF.

V usage is TRBV5-4 and J usage is TRBJ1-3; no clear D gene. Between the trimmed V and J ends, which lost 0 bases and 0 bases, there was a span of 7 bases. CDR3 length: 15 residues. The germline CDR1 and CDR2 sequences are SGHNT and YYREEE (reference sequence). CDR3 amino acids: CASSLAAVSGNTIYF. DNA for the CDR3: TGTGCCAGCAGCTTGGCCGCAGTCTCTGGAAACACCATATATTTT.

V is TRBV27 and J is TRBJ2-1; 7 bases agree with TRBD1. The V and J ends lost 8 bases and 4 bases, in that order; junction bases with no gene match: 2. This CDR3 is built from 12 residues. Germline CDR1 is MNHEY and CDR2 is SMNVEV (reference sequence). CDR3 residues: CASGTDYNEQFF. The CDR3 bases are TGTGCCAGCGGGACAGATTACAATGAGCAGTTCTTC.

This clone has a handful of counts. The chain uses TRBV28 and TRBJ1-1; D is perhaps TRBD1 (5 bases). CDR3 size: 13 residues. Deletions cut 7 bases from V and 5 bases from J, with 14 bases between. Per the germline V gene, CDR1 is MDHEN and CDR2 is SYDVKM. CDR3 amino acids: CASTPTGGTEAFF. CDR3 DNA: TGTGCCAGCACCCCAACGGGGGGAACTGAAGCTTTCTTT.

The gene calls are TRBV4-3 and TRBJ1-2; 8 nucleotides align to TRBD1. CDR1 is LGHNA and CDR2 is YSLEER in the germline V gene. With V trimmed by 2 bases and J by 4 bases, 3 bases remained unmatched. CDR3 length: 14 amino acids. CDR3 loop: CASSQQTGAYGYTF. The CDR3 coding sequence is TGCGCCAGCAGCCAACAGACAGGGGCCTATGGCTACACCTTC.

This CDR3 reads CASSRLTKEQYF. CDR3 sequence (DNA): TGTGCCAGCAGTCGACTTACTAAAGAGCAGTACTTC. V is TRBV2 and J is TRBJ2-5; no definite D call. This CDR3 is 12 amino acids long. CDR1 is SNHLY, CDR2 FYNNEI, per germline. V shed 5 bases and J shed 11 bases, with 15 bases lying between them.

V is TRBV9 and J is TRBJ2-1; D unclear. CDR1 SGDLS and CDR2 YYNGEE come from the germline V gene. With 1 base removed from V and 8 bases from J, the gap between germline ends came to 4 bases. CDR3 length: 11 amino acids. The CDR3: CASSVLDEQFF. The CDR3 coding sequence is TGTGCCAGCAGCGTACTCGATGAGCAGTTCTTC. The variable domain in full, with the rest retrieved from reference TRBV9 and TRBJ2-1, is DSGVTQTPKHLITATGQRVTLRCSPRSGDLSVYWYQQSLDQGLQFLIQYYNGEERAKGNILERFSAQQFPDLHSELNLSSLELGDSALYFCASSVLDEQFFGPGTRLTVL.

The CDR3 coding sequence is TGTACAGTCGGAGGGAACAAAAATCAGCCCCAGCATTTT. It encodes CTVGGNKNQPQHF. The rearrangement joins TRBV28 to TRBJ1-5; no clear D gene. Germline values: CDR1 MDHEN, CDR2 SYDVKM. CDR3 length: 13 residues.

The J gene is TRBJ1-1, the V gene TRBV21-1; TRBD1, the table's D call, lacks a check against the DNA. TRBV21-1 is a recognized pseudogene. CDR3 length equals 16 residues. CDR3 bases: TGTGCCAGCATCAGCAACATGGATAGACAGAACACTGAAGCTTTCTTT. Translating gives CASISNMDRQNTEAFF.

The CDR3: CASSLVFGATDTQYF. CDR3 coding DNA: TGTGCCAGCAGCTTAGTTTTCGGAGCCACAGATACGCAGTATTTT. This chain links TRBV7-9 with TRBJ2-3; D remains ambiguous. In germline, CDR1 is SEHNR, CDR2 FQNEAQ (reference sequence). The CDR3 totals 15 residues. V lost 1 base, J lost 2 bases, and 10 bases lay in between.

The CDR3 spells CASSPSGSSTDTQYF. The CDR3 nucleotides are TGTGCCAGCAGCCCTAGCGGGTCTAGCACAGATACGCAGTATTTT. This chain links TRBV7-2 with TRBJ2-3, with 8 positions matching TRBD2. The CDR3 length is 15 residues. The J segment lost 0 bases and the V segment lost 5 bases, leaving 4 bases of the junction unmatched. CDR1 and CDR2 (germline): SGHTA, FQGNSA.

The DNA of the CDR3 is TGTGCCAGCAGTTTATGGGGACAGGGGCTTAATGAAAAACTGTTTTTT. This translates into CASSLWGQGLNEKLFF. The chain recombines TRBV28 with TRBJ1-4; 10 bases line up with TRBD1. CDR1 is MDHEN, CDR2 SYDVKM, per germline. The ends lost 0 bases at V and 4 bases at J; junction bases unmatched: 2. The CDR3 has 16 residues.